The clone carrying this T cell receptor (beta chain) has just a few counts. What it recognizes is unknown. This sample was taken from a study of T cells in Graves' hyperthyroidism and ophthalmopathy. Whole-study findings and limits: Most clonotypes that expanded in the thyroid above 0.001 also showed up in blood. Before onset, ophthalmopathy was predicted by the model a median roughly 6.4 months earlier.

PBMCs were collected from an approximately 9.5 ml volume of fresh peripheral blood. RNA transcripts gave rise to amplified TCR beta CDR3 regions. The HTBI primer set was used in a first-round RT-PCR of the TCR CDR3. TCRdb recomputed calls from the multiplex PCR reads with MiXCR, one row per CDR3 protein. The data show around 350,000 distinct CDR3 sequences, with around 16% seen just once and 28% held by the top ten. Sequencing input: blood. This clonotype originated in a woman between 18 and 29 years old with Graves' hyperthyroidism that later progressed to Graves' ophthalmopathy.

CDR3 nucleotides: TGCGCCAGCAGCCAAGAATGGACCCGCTCCTACGAGCAGTACTTC. Translated: CASSQEWTRSYEQYF. The J gene is TRBJ2-7, the V gene TRBV4-1; D is uncertain. CDR3 length: 15 amino acids. CDR1 is MGHRA, CDR2 YSYEKL, per germline. With 0 bases removed from V and 0 bases from J, the gap between germline ends came to 9 bases.